The T cell receptor beta chain described here comes from a study of blood T cell repertoires in COVID-19. CDR1 is KGHSH, CDR2 LQKENI, per germline. The V gene lost 0 bases and the J gene lost 8 bases, with 7 bases spanning the gap. The CDR3 runs to 13 residues. TCRdb's copy holds only in-frame clones and misses some; the assay was immunoSEQ multiplex PCR. The sample lists approximately 200,000 clones, roughly 90% occurring once. The sequenced sample consisted of PBMCs or T cells enriched from blood (not recorded which). This sequence joins TRBV18 and TRBJ1-4; D unclear. The receptor's source is a man in his late teens or twenties with acute COVID-19. DNA of the CDR3: TGTGCCAGCTCACCACCGGCAGAAGAAAAACTGTTTTTT. It is translated as CASSPPAEEKLFF.